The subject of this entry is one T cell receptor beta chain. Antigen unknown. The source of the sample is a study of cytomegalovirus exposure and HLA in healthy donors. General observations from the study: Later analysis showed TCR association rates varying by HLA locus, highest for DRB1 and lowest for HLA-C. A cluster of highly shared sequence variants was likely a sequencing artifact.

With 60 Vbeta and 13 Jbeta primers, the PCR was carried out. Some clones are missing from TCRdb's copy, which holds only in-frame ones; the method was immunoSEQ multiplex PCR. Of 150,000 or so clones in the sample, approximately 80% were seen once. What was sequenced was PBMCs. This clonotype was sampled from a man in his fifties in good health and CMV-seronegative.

Written as DNA, the CDR3 is TGTGCCAGCAGCGCCCCATGGGGGGTTGCTGCAGATACGCAGTATTTT. Its protein is CASSAPWGVAADTQYF. This chain connects TRBV9 to TRBJ2-3; TRBD2 is a possible D gene (6 bases). CDR1 and CDR2 (germline): SGDLS, YYNGEE. Between the trimmed V and J ends, which lost 3 bases and 4 bases, there was a span of 18 bases. This CDR3 is built from 16 residues.